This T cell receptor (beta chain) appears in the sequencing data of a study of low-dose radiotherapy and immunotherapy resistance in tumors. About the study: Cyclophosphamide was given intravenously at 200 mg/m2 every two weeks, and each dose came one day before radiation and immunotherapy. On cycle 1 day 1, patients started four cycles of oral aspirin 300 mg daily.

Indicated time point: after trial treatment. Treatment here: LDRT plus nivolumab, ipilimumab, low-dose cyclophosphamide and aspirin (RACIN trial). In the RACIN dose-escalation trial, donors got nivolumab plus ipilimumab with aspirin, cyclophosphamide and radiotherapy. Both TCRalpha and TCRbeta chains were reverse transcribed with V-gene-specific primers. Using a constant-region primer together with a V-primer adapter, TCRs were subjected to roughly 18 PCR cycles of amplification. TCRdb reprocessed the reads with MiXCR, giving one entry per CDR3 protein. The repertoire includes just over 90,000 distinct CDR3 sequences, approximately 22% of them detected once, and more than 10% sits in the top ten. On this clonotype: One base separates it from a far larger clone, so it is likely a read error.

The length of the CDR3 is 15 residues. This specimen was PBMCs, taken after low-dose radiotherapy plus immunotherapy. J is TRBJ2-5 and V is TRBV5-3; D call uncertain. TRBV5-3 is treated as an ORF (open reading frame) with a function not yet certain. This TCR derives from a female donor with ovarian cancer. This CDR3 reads CASSSLPPRKETQYF. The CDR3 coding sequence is TGTGCCAGCAGCTCCCTTCCGCCCCGGAAAGAGACCCAGTACTTC.